These 21 T cell receptor beta chains were sequenced from one sample in a study of T cells in Graves' hyperthyroidism and ophthalmopathy. The investigators amplified TCR beta CDR3 regions from RNA transcripts. HTBI primers were the set used in a first-round RT-PCR of the TCR CDR3. In TCRdb, the multiplex PCR reads were re-called with MiXCR into one record per CDR3 protein. Of around 620,000 distinct CDR3 sequences in the sample, under 60% were seen once. The sequenced sample consisted of peripheral blood or thyroid tissue (not recorded which). These receptor sequences come from an adult woman with Graves' disease, either hyperthyroidism or ophthalmopathy (not recorded which).

The gene calls are TRBV7-7 and TRBJ2-2; D is unclear. CDR3 size: 12 residues. The germline V gene has CDR1 SSHAT and CDR2 FNYEAQ (reference sequence). The CDR3 here is CASGANTGELFF. CDR3 coding DNA: TGTGCTAGTGGGGCGAACACCGGGGAGCTGTTTTTT.

The chain combines TRBV5-1 with TRBJ2-7, with 10 bases fitting TRBD1. V shed 4 bases and J 2 bases; nucleotides not matched to a gene: 6. The CDR3 runs to 15 residues. The germline V gene has CDR1 SGHRS and CDR2 YFSETQ. As DNA, the CDR3 is TGCGCCAGCAGCATCGACAGGGGGCCCCCCTACGAGCAGTACTTC. This sequence encodes CASSIDRGPPYEQYF.

There are many counts of this clonotype. CDR3 sequence reads: CASSLSGKGADTQYF. The CDR3 coding sequence is TGTGCCAGCAGCCTTAGCGGGAAGGGTGCAGATACGCAGTATTTT. The gene calls are TRBV7-3 and TRBJ2-3; 8 bases line up with TRBD2. The V gene's germline CDR1 is SGHTA and CDR2 FQGTGA. V was pared by 5 bases and J by 4 bases, with 8 bases of the junction left unmatched. The CDR3 has 15 residues. Supplemented by reference TRBV7-3 and TRBJ2-3, the full variable domain reads GAGVSQTPSNKVTEKGKYVELRCDPISGHTALYWYRQSLGQGPEFLIYFQGTGAADDSGLPNDRFFAVRPEGSVSTLKIQRTERGDSAVYLCASSLSGKGADTQYFGPGTRLTVL.

The V gene is TRBV5-1, the J gene TRBJ1-2; TRBD1 might be the D (5 bases). The length of the CDR3 is 15 residues. V lost 3 bases and J 10 bases, leaving 22 bases between the germline ends. Per germline, CDR1 SGHRS and CDR2 YFSETQ. CDR3 nucleotides: TGCGCCAGCAGCTGGGGCGTCGGTCAGGACCTTGTCTACACCTTC. It yields the protein CASSWGVGQDLVYTF.

In its sample, this clonotype was seen once. A much larger clonotype is one base distant, so this may be a read error. The chain is built from TRBV12-3 or TRBV12-4 and TRBJ2-7; TRBD1 matches 9 bases. The trim removed 5 bases at V and 4 bases at J, leaving 9 bases unmatched. The CDR3 extends over 15 amino acids. Here the CDR3 reads CASSRGTGRRYEQYF. Written as DNA, the CDR3 is TGTGCCAGCAGTCGCGGGACAGGGAGGAGATACGAGCAGTACTTC.

The rearrangement links TRBV4-3 to TRBJ2-5; perhaps TRBD1 as D (5 bases). Trimming cost V 0 bases and J 1 base, with 12 bases left between them. The CDR3 is 16 amino acids. Per germline, CDR1 LGHNA and CDR2 YSLEER. In nucleotides, the CDR3 is TGCGCCAGCAGCCAAGACGTCAGGGTTAGCCAAGAGACCCAGTACTTC. Residues: CASSQDVRVSQETQYF.

This clonotype was seen at least ten times. The V and J genes are TRBV11-2 and TRBJ2-5; 10 bases match TRBD2. The germline CDR1 and CDR2 sequences are SGHAT and FQNNGV. With V trimmed by 4 bases and J by 0 bases, 2 bases remained unmatched. The CDR3 covers 15 residues. The CDR3 spells CASSSGTSDQETQYF. Written as DNA, the CDR3 is TGTGCCAGCAGCTCCGGGACTAGCGACCAAGAGACCCAGTACTTC.

This clonotype was detected ten times or more. This chain connects TRBV5-1 to TRBJ2-7; 7 bases fit TRBD1. V lost 1 base and J lost 1; bases outside the gene matches: 11. The CDR3 runs 17 residues. The V gene's germline CDR1 is SGHRS and CDR2 YFSETQ. The CDR3 region has the DNA TGCGCCAGCAGCTTGTCGGGGTTTGACAGGGTATCCTACGAGCAGTACTTC. It codes for CASSLSGFDRVSYEQYF.

Concerning this clonotype: A clone one base away is much larger, so this may be a read error. This is likely a read error, given that the CDR3 carries no conserved phenylalanine or tryptophan at its end. The gene calls are TRBV4-2 and TRBJ1-5, with D unresolved. CDR1 LGHNA and CDR2 YNFKEQ come from the germline V gene. The CDR3 is made up of 15 amino acids. Deletions cut 1 base from V and 6 bases from J, with 13 bases between. The DNA of the CDR3 is TGTGCCAGCAGCCAAGCGGGGAGTTCGACTCAGCCCCAGCATTCT. It translates to CASSQAGSSTQPQHS.

This chain connects TRBV2 to TRBJ2-5, with TRBD2 matching over 7 bases. Looked up from germline, CDR1 is SNHLY and CDR2 is FYNNEI. Trimming at V came to 2 bases and at J to 0 bases, leaving 3 bases not matched to a gene. This CDR3 spans 15 amino acids. The CDR3: CASSELAVDQETQYF. CDR3 DNA: TGTGCCAGCAGTGAACTAGCGGTGGACCAAGAGACCCAGTACTTC.

The V call is TRBV2, the J call TRBJ1-5; 9 bases agree with TRBD1. The V gene end was trimmed by 7 bases and the J gene end by 7 bases; junction bases not matched to a gene: 8. The CDR3 totals 14 residues. CDR1 SNHLY and CDR2 FYNNEI come from the germline V gene. CDR3 in DNA: TGTGCCAGCACCGGGACAGGGTTCGGACAGCCCCAGCATTTT. This translates into CASTGTGFGQPQHF.

The DNA of the CDR3 is TGTGCCAGCAGTGATGGCGGGGGACGGGGCGAGCAGTACTTC. The encoded protein is CASSDGGGRGEQYF. The rearrangement joins TRBV2 to TRBJ2-7; 7 nucleotides line up with TRBD2. The V segment lost 3 bases and the J segment 6 bases; nucleotides outside the gene matches: 8. The germline V gene encodes CDR1 SNHLY and CDR2 FYNNEI. This CDR3 spans 14 amino acids.

This chain links TRBV12-3 or TRBV12-4 with TRBJ1-1; 8 positions agree with TRBD1. V lost 6 bases, J lost 5 bases, and 14 bases stayed unmatched. The CDR3 consists of 16 residues. CDR3 sequence (DNA): TGTGCCAGCAGCCTTCAAACCGGGACAGGAGAGACTGAAGCTTTCTTT. Its translation is CASSLQTGTGETEAFF.

This clonotype was recorded at least ten times. V usage is TRBV7-9 and J usage is TRBJ2-7; D remains unclear. The CDR3 consists of 12 residues. Germline V gives CDR1 SEHNR, CDR2 FQNEAQ (reference sequence). Trimming removed 6 bases from V and 0 bases from J, with 6 bases in between. The CDR3, as DNA: TGTGCCAGCAGTACCCGCTCCTACGAGCAGTACTTC. It codes for CASSTRSYEQYF.

The chain is built from TRBV30 and TRBJ1-3, with D unclear. The CDR3 has 15 amino acids. Between the trimmed V and J ends, which lost 8 bases and 8 bases, there was a span of 25 bases. Germline lookup yields CDR1 GTSNPN and CDR2 SVGIG (reference sequence). The CDR3 sequence: CALCCGVSLVDTIYF. CDR3 sequence (DNA): TGTGCCCTGTGTTGTGGGGTATCCCTCGTAGACACCATATATTTT.

J is TRBJ2-7 and V is TRBV29-1, with 9 nucleotides matching TRBD1. V trimming: 7 bases; J trimming: 6 bases; junction bases outside the gene matches: 10. Per germline, CDR1 SQVTM and CDR2 ANQGSEA. This CDR3 is 13 amino acids long. CDR3 residues: CSARTGEGSEQYF. CDR3 DNA sequence: TGCAGCGCACGGACAGGGGAGGGAAGCGAGCAGTACTTC.

The gene calls are TRBV7-9 and TRBJ1-6, with D maybe TRBD1 (5 bases). Trimming stripped 1 base from V and 10 bases from J, with 20 bases between. There are 17 residues in the CDR3. From germline, CDR1 is SEHNR and CDR2 FQNEAQ (reference sequence). CDR3: CASSLGVMSARGSPLHF. The CDR3 coding sequence is TGTGCCAGCAGCTTAGGTGTCATGTCAGCGCGGGGCTCACCCCTCCACTTT.

This clonotype was seen ten or more times. The chain combines TRBV5-1 with TRBJ2-2; TRBD2 aligns across 8 bases. V lost 0 bases, J lost 2 bases, and 6 bases stayed unmatched. CDR1 is SGHRS and CDR2 is YFSETQ in the germline V gene. The CDR3 is 17 residues long. Written as DNA, the CDR3 is TGCGCCAGCAGCTTGGCGTTAGCGGGGATAAACACCGGGGAGCTGTTTTTT. Protein product: CASSLALAGINTGELFF. Based on the CDR3 plus reference TRBV5-1 and TRBJ2-2, the full variable domain is KAGVTQTPRYLIKTRGQQVTLSCSPISGHRSVSWYQQTPGQGLQFLFEYFSETQRNKGNFPGRFSGRQFSNSRSEMNVSTLELGDSALYLCASSLALAGINTGELFFGEGSRLTVL.

Only a few counts were recorded for this clonotype. This sequence may be a read error, since a much larger clone differs from it by one base. The genes are TRBV7-9 and TRBJ1-2; 8 bases agree with TRBD1. Germline V gene sequence: CDR1 SEHNR, CDR2 FQNEAQ (reference sequence). The CDR3 sequence is 15 residues long. The V gene end was trimmed by 8 bases and the J gene end by 3 bases; junction bases not matched to a gene: 11. The CDR3 loop is CASGQDRGLDYGYTF. The CDR3 region has the DNA TGTGCCAGCGGCCAAGACAGGGGTCTCGACTATGGCTACACCTTC.

The table lists this clonotype with many counts. The CDR3 nucleotides are TGTGCCAGCAGCGTCAGACAGGGAATGGGCAATCAGCCCCAGCATTTT. Translation gives CASSVRQGMGNQPQHF. This rearrangement joins TRBV5-5 to TRBJ1-5; TRBD1 agrees at 7 bases. Germline V CDR1 and CDR2: SGHKS, YYEKEE (reference sequence). This CDR3 spans 16 amino acids. With 4 bases clipped from V and 2 bases from J, the junction kept 9 bases outside the gene matches.

This clonotype appeared many times. This chain links TRBV4-2 with TRBJ1-2; a possible D gene is TRBD1 (6 bases). Germline values: CDR1 LGHNA, CDR2 YNFKEQ. Trimming pared 2 bases from V and 4 bases from J, leaving 11 bases between. This CDR3 region has 14 residues. The CDR3 sequence is CASSQRQGSYGYTF. The DNA of the CDR3 is TGTGCCAGCAGCCAACGGCAGGGGAGCTATGGCTACACCTTC.